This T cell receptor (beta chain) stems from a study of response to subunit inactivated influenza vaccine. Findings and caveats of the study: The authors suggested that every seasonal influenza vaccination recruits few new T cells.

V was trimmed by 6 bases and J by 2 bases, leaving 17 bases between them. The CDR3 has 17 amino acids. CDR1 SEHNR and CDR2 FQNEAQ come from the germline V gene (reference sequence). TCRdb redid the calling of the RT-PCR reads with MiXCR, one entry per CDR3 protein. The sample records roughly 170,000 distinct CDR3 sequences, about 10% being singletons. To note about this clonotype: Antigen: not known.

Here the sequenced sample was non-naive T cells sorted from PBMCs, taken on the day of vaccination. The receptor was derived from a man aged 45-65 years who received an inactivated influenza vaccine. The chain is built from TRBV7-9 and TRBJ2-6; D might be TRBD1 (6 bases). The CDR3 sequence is CASRPPPRQAGANVLTF. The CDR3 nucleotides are TGTGCCAGCAGGCCACCCCCGAGACAGGCTGGGGCCAACGTCCTGACTTTC.